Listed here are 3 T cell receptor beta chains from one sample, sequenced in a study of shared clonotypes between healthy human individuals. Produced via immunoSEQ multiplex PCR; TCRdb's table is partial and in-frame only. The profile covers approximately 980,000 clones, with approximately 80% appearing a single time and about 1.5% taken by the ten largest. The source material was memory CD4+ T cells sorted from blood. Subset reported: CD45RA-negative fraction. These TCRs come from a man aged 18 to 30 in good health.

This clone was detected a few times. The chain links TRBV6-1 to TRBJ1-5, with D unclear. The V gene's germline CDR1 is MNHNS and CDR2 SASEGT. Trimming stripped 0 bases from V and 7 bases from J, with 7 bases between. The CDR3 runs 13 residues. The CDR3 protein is CASSEAGAQPQHF. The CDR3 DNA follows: TGTGCCAGCAGTGAAGCGGGAGCACAGCCCCAGCATTTT.

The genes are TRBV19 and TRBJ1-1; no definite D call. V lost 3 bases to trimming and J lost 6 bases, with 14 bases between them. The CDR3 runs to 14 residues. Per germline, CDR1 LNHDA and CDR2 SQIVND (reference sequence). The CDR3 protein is CASSMHTRNPEAFF. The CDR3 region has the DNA TGTGCCAGTAGTATGCACACTAGAAACCCTGAAGCTTTCTTT.

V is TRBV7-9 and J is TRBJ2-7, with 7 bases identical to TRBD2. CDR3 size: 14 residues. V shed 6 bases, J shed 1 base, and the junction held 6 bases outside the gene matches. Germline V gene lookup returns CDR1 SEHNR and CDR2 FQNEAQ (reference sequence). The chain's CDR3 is CASRPSGDSYEQYF. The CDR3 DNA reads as TGTGCCAGCAGACCTAGCGGAGATTCCTACGAGCAGTACTTC.